This T cell receptor beta chain is drawn from a study of shared T cell receptors in the human thymus. Profiled with immunoSEQ multiplex PCR; TCRdb holds only in-frame clones, not every one. The repertoire consists of about 380,000 clones, with 85% to 95% occurring once and the leading ten covering roughly 0.02%. The germline V and J ends were trimmed by 5 bases and 0 bases, with 15 bases remaining between them. Per germline, CDR1 SGHTA and CDR2 FQGTGA. This CDR3 has 16 amino acids. The chain recombines TRBV7-3 with TRBJ2-3; no clear D. The clonotype was recovered from a human donor. Sequencing was performed on thymocytes. For the CDR3, the DNA is TGTGCCAGCAGCCAATCGTTCCTACATAGCACAGATACGCAGTATTTT. Translated, it gives CASSQSFLHSTDTQYF.